This TCR beta chain was found in a study of OX40 agonist ivuxolimab in advanced cancers. Study at large: The dose-escalation cohort was over 65% male, with a mean age of about 56 years, ranging about 23 to 90. General study findings and limits: By week 6 at 0.1 to 3.0 mg/kg, blood CD4+ and CD8+ T cells had expanded clonally. Nonresponders included some who also had low normalized T-cell clonal expansion. No determination was made of the antigen specificity of the expanded peripheral T cells.

TCRdb keeps only in-frame clones here, not all; method: immunoSEQ multiplex PCR. The repertoire holds approximately 66,000 clones, with around 88% as singletons. Per the germline V gene, CDR1 is SGHDN and CDR2 is FVKESK. This CDR3 region has 15 residues. V trimming: 4 bases; J trimming: 1 base; junction bases outside the gene matches: 6. As concerns this clone: The antigen is not known.

The genes are TRBV14 and TRBJ1-2, with 7 bases that match TRBD1. The receptor comes from an adult with an advanced solid tumor such as melanoma, head and neck, liver or kidney cancer. The material was CD4+ or CD8+ T cells sorted from blood, obtained in a trial of the OX40 agonist ivuxolimab. The CDR3 DNA reads TGTGCCAGCAGCCGGGGACAGACTCTTAACTATGGCTACACCTTC. The encoded protein is CASSRGQTLNYGYTF.